The T cell receptor (beta chain) described here comes from a study of cytomegalovirus exposure and HLA in healthy donors. Regarding the study as a whole: Some V segments could not be told apart, so they were left out, TRBV6-2 and TRBV6-3 among them.

About this clone itself: Antigen: not known.

With 60 Vbeta and 13 Jbeta primers, the PCR was carried out. The assay was immunoSEQ multiplex PCR, and TCRdb's table has in-frame clones only and misses some. The sample includes approximately 150,000 clones, 77% seen only once; the top ten take roughly 1.4%. The CDR3 totals 18 residues. Per the germline V gene, CDR1 is MNHNS and CDR2 is SASEGT. With 3 bases removed from V and 1 base from J, the gap between germline ends came to 21 bases. The chain has TRBV6-1 and TRBJ1-2, with D possibly matching TRBD1 (6 bases). Input material: PBMCs. The receptor was derived from a woman in her twenties or thirties in good health and CMV-seropositive. The CDR3 loop reads CASSDRLGAYLVNYGYTF. In DNA form, the CDR3 reads TGTGCCAGCAGTGATCGCCTGGGGGCGTACCTAGTTAACTATGGCTACACCTTC.